These T cell receptor beta chains were read from a single sample in a study of technical replicates of blood from four donors. Sequencing used immunoSEQ multiplex PCR; TCRdb keeps in-frame clones, though not all of them. The sample gives about 100,000 clones, approximately 95% of which show up once; roughly 0.33% is in the top ten. The sample consisted of T cells isolated from PBMCs. The receptors were sampled from a human donor in good health. CDR3s include the opening cysteine and the closing phenylalanine or tryptophan. D genes are given only for firm matches. Clone size is stated in some rows and not others, as once, few, many or a class when expanded.

TGTGCCAGCAGTCCTCTGACAGGAGTATACACAGATACGCAGTATTTT CASSPLTGVYTDTQYF TRBV27 NA NA TRBJ2-3 16
TGTGCCAGCAGCAAAGGGGCGAACACTGAAGCTTTCTTT CASSKGANTEAFF TRBV21-1 NA NA TRBJ1-1 13
TGTGCCAGCTCACCAAGCCTATTTGACAGGAGTCCCTACGAGCAGTACTTC CASSPSLFDRSPYEQYF TRBV18 NA medium-sized TRBJ2-7 17
TGTGCCAGCAGCCAAGAGTGGACAGGGGGTTCGGGAGGCTACACCTTC CASSQEWTGGSGGYTF TRBV14 TRBD1 NA TRBJ1-2 16
TGTGCCAGCAGTTTACAATGGGAGTACCCCTACAATGAGCAGTTCTTC CASSLQWEYPYNEQFF TRBV6-5 NA NA TRBJ2-1 16
TGTGCCAGCAGCTCCGCCTTTACAGGGGTCTACGAGCAGTACTTC CASSSAFTGVYEQYF TRBV11-2 TRBD1 NA TRBJ2-7 15
TGTGCCATAGGTGGCAGGGGAGAAACCGGGGAGCTGTTTTTT CAIGGRGETGELFF TRBV10-3 NA NA TRBJ2-2 14
TGTGCCAGTAGTATGGACAGTAGCTACGAGCAGTACTTC CASSMDSSYEQYF TRBV19 NA once TRBJ2-7 13
TGTGCCAGTACCCCGTGGGCGGGTAACGGGGAGCTGTTTTTT CASTPWAGNGELFF TRBV19 NA NA TRBJ2-2 14
TGTGCCAGTAGCTCGACCGGGACTAGCGGAGATACGCAGTATTTT CASSSTGTSGDTQYF TRBV19 TRBD2 once TRBJ2-3 15
TGTGCCAGCAGCTACAATATAAGGAGGGCAGGGTCTGAACTGGAGACCCAGTACTTC CASSYNIRRAGSELETQYF TRBV7-6 NA NA TRBJ2-5 19
TGTGCCACAGACCGAAACCGGGACTTTGACACCGGGGAGCTGTTTTTT CATDRNRDFDTGELFF TRBV19 NA NA TRBJ2-2 16
TGTGCCATCAGTGAGTCAGGCGGCAGGGTTCTTAACACTGAAGCTTTCTTT CAISESGGRVLNTEAFF TRBV10-3 NA NA TRBJ1-1 17
TGCGCCAGCAGTCAAAGCCGGGACAGGGGTCCGACAGATACGCAGTATTTT CASSQSRDRGPTDTQYF TRBV23-1 TRBD1 NA TRBJ2-3 17
TGTGCCAGCAGCTTGGTCGAGGGCTACGAGCAGTACTTC CASSLVEGYEQYF TRBV6-1 NA once TRBJ2-7 13
TGTGCCAGCACCGAGAGCGCAGATACGCAGTATTTT CASTESADTQYF TRBV11-2 NA once TRBJ2-3 12
TGCGCCAGCAGAGACCCAGGGGTCTATGGCTACACCTTC CASRDPGVYGYTF TRBV4-1 NA NA TRBJ1-2 13
TGTGCCAGCAGCGTAGCGGGGGGCTACGAGCAGTACTTC CASSVAGGYEQYF TRBV11-1 TRBD2 once TRBJ2-7 13